Listed below are T cell receptor beta chains from one sample, sequenced in a study of response to subunit inactivated influenza vaccine. TCRdb recomputed calls from the RT-PCR reads with MiXCR, one row per CDR3 protein. The sample has hundreds of thousands of distinct CDR3 sequences, roughly 20% seen once. This specimen consisted of PBMCs from blood, obtained roughly 5 days after vaccination. Source of these receptors: a man aged 50-60 years who received an inactivated influenza vaccine. Both conserved end residues are part of each CDR3. The D gene is left open where the match is weak. Clone size is not always given. Where it is, it says once, few, many or a class for expanded clones.

abundance | j_gene | v_gene | d_gene | CDR3aa | CDR3nt
- | TRBJ1-2 | TRBV11-2 | - | CASSLVSGAEYGYTF | TGTGCCAGCAGCTTAGTGTCGGGGGCAGAGTATGGCTACACCTTC
few | TRBJ2-7 | TRBV6-5 | - | CASSYSKSGREQYF | TGTGCCAGCAGTTACTCGAAGTCGGGTCGCGAGCAGTACTTC
- | TRBJ2-1 | TRBV15 | - | CATSRYNEQFF | TGTGCCACCAGTAGGTACAATGAGCAGTTCTTC
- | TRBJ2-4 | TRBV6-5 | - | CASSYRAAAKNIQYF | TGTGCCAGCAGTTACAGGGCGGCGGCCAAAAACATTCAGTACTTC
many | TRBJ2-1 | TRBV5-1 | TRBD2 | CASSLLAGTYNEQFF | TGCGCCAGCAGCCTACTAGCGGGGACCTACAATGAGCAGTTCTTC
few | TRBJ2-2 | TRBV20-1 | TRBD1 | CSARVDRVITGELFF | TGCAGTGCTAGAGTCGACAGGGTGATCACCGGGGAGCTGTTTTTT
- | TRBJ1-1 | TRBV7-6 | - | CARKPVNTEAFF | TGTGCCAGAAAACCGGTGAACACTGAAGCTTTCTTT
- | TRBJ2-7 | TRBV6-1 | - | CASSEWGSYEQYF | TGTGCCAGCAGTGAATGGGGCTCCTACGAGCAGTACTTC
few | TRBJ2-5 | TRBV29-1 | TRBD2 | CSVRTSGFQETQYF | TGCAGCGTGCGGACTAGCGGGTTCCAAGAGACCCAGTACTTC
- | TRBJ2-7 | TRBV20-1 | TRBD1 | CSAFIATGGVSYEQYF | TGCAGTGCCTTCATCGCTACAGGGGGTGTATCCTACGAGCAGTACTTC
- | TRBJ2-7 | TRBV9 | - | CASSVDSGTYEQYF | TGTGCCAGCAGCGTAGATTCAGGGACCTACGAGCAGTACTTC
few | TRBJ1-1 | TRBV20-1 | - | CSAQDIRAQNTEAFF | TGCAGTGCCCAAGACATAAGGGCCCAGAACACTGAAGCTTTCTTT
- | TRBJ2-5 | TRBV6-1 | TRBD2 | CASRGLAGGPRETQYF | TGTGCCAGCAGGGGACTAGCGGGGGGGCCTAGAGAGACCCAGTACTTC
few | TRBJ2-3 | TRBV20-1 | - | CSAAVFPDTQYF | TGCAGTGCTGCCGTGTTTCCAGATACGCAGTATTTT
many | TRBJ2-3 | TRBV7-9 | - | CASSLRGDTDTQYF | TGTGCCAGCAGCTTGAGGGGGGACACAGATACGCAGTATTTT
many | TRBJ1-3 | TRBV12-3/TRBV12-4 | - | CASSQDTGNTIYF | TGTGCCAGCAGTCAGGACACTGGAAACACCATATATTTT
few | TRBJ1-5 | TRBV20-1 | - | CSARDQGRVYRNQPQHF | TGCAGTGCTAGAGATCAAGGCAGGGTTTATCGGAATCAGCCCCAGCATTTT
few | TRBJ2-1 | TRBV28 | TRBD2 | CASRGTSGFNYNEQFF | TGTGCCAGCAGGGGGACTAGCGGGTTTAACTACAATGAGCAGTTCTTC
- | TRBJ1-5 | TRBV6-5 | - | CASSYRGGLPQHF | TGTGCCAGCAGTTATAGGGGGGGTCTACCCCAGCATTTT
- | TRBJ2-1 | TRBV7-9 | TRBD1 | CASSSNRGVYNEQFF | TGTGCCAGCAGCTCCAACAGGGGGGTCTACAATGAGCAGTTCTTC
many | TRBJ2-7 | TRBV4-3 | - | CASSAKIDSEQYF | TGCGCCAGCTCGGCGAAAATCGATTCCGAGCAGTACTTC
- | TRBJ2-7 | TRBV12-3/TRBV12-4 | TRBD1 | CASSRDRDFHEQYF | TGTGCCAGCAGTCGGGACAGGGATTTTCACGAGCAGTACTTC
few | TRBJ2-7 | TRBV20-1 | - | CSASASGSYEQYF | TGCAGTGCTAGCGCGAGCGGAAGCTACGAGCAGTACTTC
- | TRBJ1-6 | TRBV12-3/TRBV12-4 | - | CASSVSPNSPLHF | TGTGCCAGCAGTGTCAGCCCCAATTCACCCCTCCACTTT
- | TRBJ1-5 | TRBV28 | - | CASSNSGYQPQHF | TGTGCCAGCAGTAACTCGGGCTATCAGCCCCAGCATTTT
- | TRBJ2-1 | TRBV19 | - | CATAGGYNEQFF | TGTGCCACTGCGGGTGGGTACAATGAGCAGTTCTTC
few | TRBJ1-4 | TRBV18 | - | CASSTPGLGNEKLFF | TGTGCCAGCTCAACTCCGGGACTTGGTAATGAAAAACTGTTTTTT
- | TRBJ2-1 | TRBV5-1 | - | CASSPRQADDEQFF | TGCGCCAGCAGCCCTCGACAGGCGGATGATGAGCAGTTCTTC
- | TRBJ2-5 | TRBV12-3/TRBV12-4 | - | CASSGSPKTQYF | TGTGCCAGCAGTGGTTCCCCAAAGACCCAGTACTTC
- | TRBJ1-1 | TRBV28 | - | CASSEALGYTEAFF | TGTGCCAGCAGCGAGGCCCTCGGGTACACTGAAGCTTTCTTT
- | TRBJ2-5 | TRBV11-2 | TRBD2 | CASSLEPNGAGVLGFQETKYF | TGTGCCAGCAGCTTAGAACCGAATGGGGCGGGAGTATTAGGGTTCCAAGAGACCAAGTACTTC
few | TRBJ2-3 | TRBV29-1 | - | CSVEEPPDSYSTDTQYF | TGCAGCGTTGAAGAACCCCCAGATTCCTATAGCACAGATACGCAGTATTTT
few | TRBJ2-1 | TRBV6-2/TRBV6-3 | - | CASSSDRGRLRYNEQFF | TGTGCCAGCAGTTCCGATAGGGGGAGGCTGAGATACAATGAGCAGTTCTTC
- | TRBJ2-3 | TRBV10-1 | TRBD2 | CASSEGLRGGTDTQYF | TGCGCCAGCAGTGAGGGGCTCCGCGGGGGGACAGATACGCAGTATTTT
- | TRBJ2-1 | TRBV27 | TRBD2 | CSSSLLASGYSYNEQFF | TGTTCCAGCAGTTTATTGGCTAGCGGATACTCCTACAATGAGCAGTTCTTC
- | TRBJ2-1 | TRBV29-1 | TRBD2 | CSVLAGGIYNEQFF | TGCAGCGTGCTAGCGGGAGGGATTTACAATGAGCAGTTCTTC
- | TRBJ2-3 | TRBV20-1 | - | CSARDLYKPDTQYF | TGCAGTGCTAGAGATCTCTACAAACCAGATACGCAGTATTTT
few | TRBJ1-2 | TRBV6-2/TRBV6-3 | - | CASSLLRYTNYGYTF | TGTGCCAGCAGCTTACTCAGATATACTAACTATGGCTACACCTTC
- | TRBJ2-5 | TRBV18 | - | CASSPQWPEQETQYF | TGTGCCAGCTCACCACAGTGGCCAGAACAAGAGACCCAGTACTTC
many | TRBJ2-1 | TRBV12-3/TRBV12-4 | TRBD1 | CASSPGQESYNEQFF | TGTGCCAGCAGTCCCGGACAGGAGTCCTACAATGAGCAGTTCTTC
- | TRBJ2-5 | TRBV24-1 | - | CATRAEETQYF | TGTGCCACCAGAGCTGAAGAGACCCAGTACTTC
- | TRBJ2-5 | TRBV5-1 | - | CASSSHDGGTQYF | TGCGCCAGCAGCTCCCATGATGGAGGGACCCAGTACTTC